The 21 T cell receptor beta chains below come from one sample, sequenced in a study of CD8 T cells in ankylosing spondylitis. TCRdb fed the 5' RACE reads into MiXCR, producing one record per CDR3 protein. Among 130,000 to 150,000 distinct CDR3 sequences listed, roughly 7.7% were seen once. Sequencing was carried out using synovial fluid, either unsorted or a sorted T cell fraction (not recorded which). Receptors originate from a male donor with ankylosing spondylitis.

The chain couples TRBV6-1 to TRBJ1-1; 8 bases are shared with TRBD1. The germline gives CDR1 MNHNS, CDR2 SASEGT. V shed 7 bases, J shed 4 bases, and the junction held 8 bases outside the gene matches. The CDR3 length is 14 residues. CDR3 protein: CASNYDRGGTEAFF. CDR3 nucleotide sequence: TGTGCCAGCAACTACGACAGGGGTGGCACTGAAGCTTTCTTT.

The chain recombines TRBV27 with TRBJ1-5; D is undetermined. Trimming shortened V by 2 bases and J by 2 bases, and 10 bases separated the two germline ends. The CDR3 loop spans 15 amino acids. From germline, CDR1 is MNHEY and CDR2 SMNVEV (reference sequence). Here the CDR3 reads CASSLTFRGNQPQHF. DNA of the CDR3: TGTGCCAGCAGTTTAACCTTTCGAGGCAATCAGCCCCAGCATTTT.

This clonotype was recorded at least ten times. The chain links TRBV5-1 to TRBJ2-1; D perhaps matches TRBD2 (7 bases). Trimming stripped 4 bases from V and 8 bases from J, with 13 bases between. The CDR3 length is 13 residues. Germline CDR1 SGHRS, CDR2 YFSETQ. The CDR3 DNA follows: TGCGCCAGCAGCGGGCCCGGGGGGCATGAGCAGTTCTTC. It yields the protein CASSGPGGHEQFF.

The V gene is TRBV20-1, the J gene TRBJ1-1; no clear D gene. Germline V gene data show CDR1 as DFQATT and CDR2 as SNEGSKA (reference sequence). Trimming took off 5 bases at V and 1 base at J, with 14 bases between the two ends. The CDR3 loop spans 14 amino acids. CDR3 DNA: TGCAGTGCTCGTAGTAAATCCGGGAACACTGAAGCTTTCTTT. Translating it yields CSARSKSGNTEAFF.

This rearrangement joins TRBV4-1 to TRBJ2-3; D perhaps matches TRBD2 (6 bases). With 4 bases removed from V and 0 bases from J, the gap between germline ends came to 20 bases. CDR1 is MGHRA, CDR2 YSYEKL, per germline. CDR3 length: 18 residues. Written as DNA, the CDR3 is TGCGCCAGCAGCCTCGGCCGGGGCGGGGAATCTAGCACAGATACGCAGTATTTT. It specifies CASSLGRGGESSTDTQYF.

This clonotype was observed a handful of times. The chain uses TRBV4-3 and TRBJ2-1, with D unclear. CDR1 is LGHNA, CDR2 YSLEER, per germline. V lost 0 bases to trimming and J lost 0 bases, with 12 bases between them. The CDR3 has 17 amino acids. The CDR3, as DNA: TGCGCCAGCAGCCAAGATAAAACGCGGTCCTCCTACAATGAGCAGTTCTTC. Its translation: CASSQDKTRSSYNEQFF.

This clonotype was seen at least ten times. The chain has TRBV5-4 and TRBJ2-2; 7 positions agree with TRBD1. The CDR3 contains 14 residues. Germline CDR1 and CDR2: SGHNT and YYREEE (reference sequence). J lost 3 bases, V lost 4 bases, and 3 bases had no gene match. CDR3 nucleotide sequence: TGTGCCAGCAGCCTTGGACAGGACACCGGGGAGCTGTTTTTT. Protein sequence: CASSLGQDTGELFF.

This clonotype was seen repeatedly, ten times or more. J is TRBJ2-1 and V is TRBV20-1, with D unresolved. V lost 0 bases to trimming and J lost 2 bases, with 11 bases between them. Germline CDR1 reads DFQATT; CDR2 reads SNEGSKA (reference sequence). The CDR3 runs 15 residues. The CDR3 DNA reads TGCAGTGCTAGAGATGCCCTCGCGGCCTACAATGAGCAGTTCTTC. Amino acid sequence: CSARDALAAYNEQFF.

CDR3 loop: CASSRLSGPYNEQFF. CDR3 sequence (DNA): TGTGCCAGCAGCCGTCTTAGCGGACCCTACAATGAGCAGTTCTTC. This sequence joins TRBV7-3 and TRBJ2-1, with D possibly being TRBD2 (6 bases). The CDR3 extends over 15 amino acids. V was pared by 5 bases and J by 2 bases, with 13 bases between. CDR1 is SGHTA and CDR2 is FQGTGA in the germline V gene.

At least ten counts were recorded for this clonotype. The chain joins TRBV10-1 to TRBJ1-2, with 7 positions matching TRBD1. Germline CDR1 and CDR2: WNHNN and SYGVQD (reference sequence). The CDR3 is 12 residues long. V dropped 7 bases and J dropped 4; count of bases not matched to a gene: 3. The CDR3 nucleotides are TGCGCCAGCAAGGGACAGAGCTATGGCTACACCTTC. As protein: CASKGQSYGYTF.

At least ten counts were recorded for this clonotype. The chain combines TRBV28 with TRBJ1-1; D unresolved. The V end was cut by 3 bases, the J end by 8 bases, with 10 bases between. Per the germline V gene, CDR1 is MDHEN and CDR2 is SYDVKM. The CDR3 runs 12 residues. DNA of the CDR3: TGTGCCAGCAGTTTGTACCGGCAAGAAGCTTTCTTT. This gives the protein CASSLYRQEAFF.

This clonotype was observed many times. The chain combines TRBV7-2 with TRBJ2-5, with 9 positions matching TRBD1. The CDR3 totals 15 residues. Trimming took 6 bases from V and 1 from J; bases not matched to a gene: 6. Germline assignment: CDR1 SGHTA and CDR2 FQGNSA. CDR3: CASRQGAASQETQYF. CDR3 nucleotides: TGTGCCAGCAGACAGGGGGCTGCTAGCCAAGAGACCCAGTACTTC.

Only a few counts were recorded for this clonotype. The rearrangement joins TRBV24-1 to TRBJ2-3, with TRBD2 matching over 11 bases. The germline gives CDR1 KGHDR, CDR2 SFDVKD. The J segment lost 5 bases and the V segment lost 3 bases, leaving 12 bases of the junction unmatched. The CDR3 totals 18 residues. The CDR3 is CATSDPSTGTSGVDTQYF. CDR3 DNA: TGTGCCACCAGTGATCCATCAACCGGGACTAGCGGTGTAGATACGCAGTATTTT.

The chain is built from TRBV5-6 and TRBJ1-2; D may be TRBD1 (6 bases). Per germline, CDR1 SGHDT and CDR2 YYEEEE. CDR3 size: 15 residues. V was trimmed by 2 bases and J by 2 bases, leaving 13 bases between them. CDR3 loop: CASSLEIGGNYGYTF. In DNA form, the CDR3 reads TGTGCCAGCAGCTTAGAGATAGGGGGGAACTATGGCTACACCTTC.

This clonotype has at least ten counts. This sequence joins TRBV11-2 and TRBJ2-3; D remains unclear. V was shortened by 3 bases and J by 4 bases, with 2 bases between the two germline ends. Germline loops: CDR1 SGHAT, CDR2 FQNNGV. This CDR3 contains 11 residues. DNA of the CDR3: TGTGCCAGCAGCTTCGCAGATACGCAGTATTTT. It specifies CASSFADTQYF.

This clonotype was recorded at least ten times. The chain has TRBV20-1 and TRBJ2-1, with D possibly TRBD2 on 6 matching bases. Germline-derived CDR1 and CDR2 are DFQATT and SNEGSKA (reference sequence). This CDR3 is built from 17 residues. V shed 0 bases and J shed 6 bases, with 21 bases lying between them. CDR3 amino acids: CSARDPGTRRASNEQFF. CDR3 bases: TGCAGTGCTAGAGATCCAGGGACTCGCAGGGCATCCAATGAGCAGTTCTTC.

This clonotype occurred many times. The chain links TRBV4-2 to TRBJ1-3; 7 bases are shared with TRBD1. Germline V gene sequence: CDR1 LGHNA, CDR2 YNFKEQ. The CDR3 loop spans 15 amino acids. V trimming: 1 base; J trimming: 0 bases; junction bases outside the gene matches: 0. This CDR3 is CASSQAGGSGNTIYF. CDR3 DNA: TGTGCCAGCAGCCAAGCAGGGGGCTCTGGAAACACCATATATTTT.

This clonotype was seen many times. The chain employs TRBV5-1 and TRBJ2-7; D not resolved. V was clipped by 0 bases and J by 2 bases, with 6 bases between them. This CDR3 has 13 residues. Germline V CDR1 and CDR2: SGHRS, YFSETQ. The CDR3 coding sequence is TGCGCCAGCAGCTTGGGGCCTCCCTACGAGCAGTACTTC. Protein product: CASSLGPPYEQYF.

This clonotype was seen at least ten times. The V and J genes are TRBV5-5 and TRBJ2-7, with D tentatively TRBD2 (6 bases). In germline, CDR1 is SGHKS, CDR2 YYEKEE (reference sequence). The CDR3 is 15 residues long. The germline V and J ends were trimmed by 0 bases and 0 bases, with 10 bases remaining between them. The CDR3 reads CASSLAGLNSYEQYF. For the CDR3, the DNA is TGTGCCAGCAGCTTGGCTGGACTAAACTCCTACGAGCAGTACTTC.

This clonotype was recorded at least ten times. The V and J genes are TRBV2 and TRBJ2-3; no clear D. Trimming removed 4 bases at V and 5 bases at J, with 7 bases between. The CDR3 covers 12 residues. Germline CDR1 is SNHLY and CDR2 is FYNNEI. CDR3 sequence (DNA): TGTGCCAGCAGTGTTATACTAGATACGCAGTATTTT. Residues: CASSVILDTQYF.

This clonotype has ten or more counts. The chain combines TRBV6-2 or TRBV6-3 with TRBJ2-2; 7 bases are a match to TRBD1. After removal of 6 bases from V and 5 bases from J, the junction contained 6 bases not matched to a gene. Germline V gene lookup returns CDR1 MNHEY and CDR2 SVGEGT. The CDR3 extends over 14 amino acids. The CDR3 reads CASRTTGHTGELFF. The CDR3 region has the DNA TGTGCCAGCAGAACGACAGGGCATACCGGGGAGCTGTTTTTT.